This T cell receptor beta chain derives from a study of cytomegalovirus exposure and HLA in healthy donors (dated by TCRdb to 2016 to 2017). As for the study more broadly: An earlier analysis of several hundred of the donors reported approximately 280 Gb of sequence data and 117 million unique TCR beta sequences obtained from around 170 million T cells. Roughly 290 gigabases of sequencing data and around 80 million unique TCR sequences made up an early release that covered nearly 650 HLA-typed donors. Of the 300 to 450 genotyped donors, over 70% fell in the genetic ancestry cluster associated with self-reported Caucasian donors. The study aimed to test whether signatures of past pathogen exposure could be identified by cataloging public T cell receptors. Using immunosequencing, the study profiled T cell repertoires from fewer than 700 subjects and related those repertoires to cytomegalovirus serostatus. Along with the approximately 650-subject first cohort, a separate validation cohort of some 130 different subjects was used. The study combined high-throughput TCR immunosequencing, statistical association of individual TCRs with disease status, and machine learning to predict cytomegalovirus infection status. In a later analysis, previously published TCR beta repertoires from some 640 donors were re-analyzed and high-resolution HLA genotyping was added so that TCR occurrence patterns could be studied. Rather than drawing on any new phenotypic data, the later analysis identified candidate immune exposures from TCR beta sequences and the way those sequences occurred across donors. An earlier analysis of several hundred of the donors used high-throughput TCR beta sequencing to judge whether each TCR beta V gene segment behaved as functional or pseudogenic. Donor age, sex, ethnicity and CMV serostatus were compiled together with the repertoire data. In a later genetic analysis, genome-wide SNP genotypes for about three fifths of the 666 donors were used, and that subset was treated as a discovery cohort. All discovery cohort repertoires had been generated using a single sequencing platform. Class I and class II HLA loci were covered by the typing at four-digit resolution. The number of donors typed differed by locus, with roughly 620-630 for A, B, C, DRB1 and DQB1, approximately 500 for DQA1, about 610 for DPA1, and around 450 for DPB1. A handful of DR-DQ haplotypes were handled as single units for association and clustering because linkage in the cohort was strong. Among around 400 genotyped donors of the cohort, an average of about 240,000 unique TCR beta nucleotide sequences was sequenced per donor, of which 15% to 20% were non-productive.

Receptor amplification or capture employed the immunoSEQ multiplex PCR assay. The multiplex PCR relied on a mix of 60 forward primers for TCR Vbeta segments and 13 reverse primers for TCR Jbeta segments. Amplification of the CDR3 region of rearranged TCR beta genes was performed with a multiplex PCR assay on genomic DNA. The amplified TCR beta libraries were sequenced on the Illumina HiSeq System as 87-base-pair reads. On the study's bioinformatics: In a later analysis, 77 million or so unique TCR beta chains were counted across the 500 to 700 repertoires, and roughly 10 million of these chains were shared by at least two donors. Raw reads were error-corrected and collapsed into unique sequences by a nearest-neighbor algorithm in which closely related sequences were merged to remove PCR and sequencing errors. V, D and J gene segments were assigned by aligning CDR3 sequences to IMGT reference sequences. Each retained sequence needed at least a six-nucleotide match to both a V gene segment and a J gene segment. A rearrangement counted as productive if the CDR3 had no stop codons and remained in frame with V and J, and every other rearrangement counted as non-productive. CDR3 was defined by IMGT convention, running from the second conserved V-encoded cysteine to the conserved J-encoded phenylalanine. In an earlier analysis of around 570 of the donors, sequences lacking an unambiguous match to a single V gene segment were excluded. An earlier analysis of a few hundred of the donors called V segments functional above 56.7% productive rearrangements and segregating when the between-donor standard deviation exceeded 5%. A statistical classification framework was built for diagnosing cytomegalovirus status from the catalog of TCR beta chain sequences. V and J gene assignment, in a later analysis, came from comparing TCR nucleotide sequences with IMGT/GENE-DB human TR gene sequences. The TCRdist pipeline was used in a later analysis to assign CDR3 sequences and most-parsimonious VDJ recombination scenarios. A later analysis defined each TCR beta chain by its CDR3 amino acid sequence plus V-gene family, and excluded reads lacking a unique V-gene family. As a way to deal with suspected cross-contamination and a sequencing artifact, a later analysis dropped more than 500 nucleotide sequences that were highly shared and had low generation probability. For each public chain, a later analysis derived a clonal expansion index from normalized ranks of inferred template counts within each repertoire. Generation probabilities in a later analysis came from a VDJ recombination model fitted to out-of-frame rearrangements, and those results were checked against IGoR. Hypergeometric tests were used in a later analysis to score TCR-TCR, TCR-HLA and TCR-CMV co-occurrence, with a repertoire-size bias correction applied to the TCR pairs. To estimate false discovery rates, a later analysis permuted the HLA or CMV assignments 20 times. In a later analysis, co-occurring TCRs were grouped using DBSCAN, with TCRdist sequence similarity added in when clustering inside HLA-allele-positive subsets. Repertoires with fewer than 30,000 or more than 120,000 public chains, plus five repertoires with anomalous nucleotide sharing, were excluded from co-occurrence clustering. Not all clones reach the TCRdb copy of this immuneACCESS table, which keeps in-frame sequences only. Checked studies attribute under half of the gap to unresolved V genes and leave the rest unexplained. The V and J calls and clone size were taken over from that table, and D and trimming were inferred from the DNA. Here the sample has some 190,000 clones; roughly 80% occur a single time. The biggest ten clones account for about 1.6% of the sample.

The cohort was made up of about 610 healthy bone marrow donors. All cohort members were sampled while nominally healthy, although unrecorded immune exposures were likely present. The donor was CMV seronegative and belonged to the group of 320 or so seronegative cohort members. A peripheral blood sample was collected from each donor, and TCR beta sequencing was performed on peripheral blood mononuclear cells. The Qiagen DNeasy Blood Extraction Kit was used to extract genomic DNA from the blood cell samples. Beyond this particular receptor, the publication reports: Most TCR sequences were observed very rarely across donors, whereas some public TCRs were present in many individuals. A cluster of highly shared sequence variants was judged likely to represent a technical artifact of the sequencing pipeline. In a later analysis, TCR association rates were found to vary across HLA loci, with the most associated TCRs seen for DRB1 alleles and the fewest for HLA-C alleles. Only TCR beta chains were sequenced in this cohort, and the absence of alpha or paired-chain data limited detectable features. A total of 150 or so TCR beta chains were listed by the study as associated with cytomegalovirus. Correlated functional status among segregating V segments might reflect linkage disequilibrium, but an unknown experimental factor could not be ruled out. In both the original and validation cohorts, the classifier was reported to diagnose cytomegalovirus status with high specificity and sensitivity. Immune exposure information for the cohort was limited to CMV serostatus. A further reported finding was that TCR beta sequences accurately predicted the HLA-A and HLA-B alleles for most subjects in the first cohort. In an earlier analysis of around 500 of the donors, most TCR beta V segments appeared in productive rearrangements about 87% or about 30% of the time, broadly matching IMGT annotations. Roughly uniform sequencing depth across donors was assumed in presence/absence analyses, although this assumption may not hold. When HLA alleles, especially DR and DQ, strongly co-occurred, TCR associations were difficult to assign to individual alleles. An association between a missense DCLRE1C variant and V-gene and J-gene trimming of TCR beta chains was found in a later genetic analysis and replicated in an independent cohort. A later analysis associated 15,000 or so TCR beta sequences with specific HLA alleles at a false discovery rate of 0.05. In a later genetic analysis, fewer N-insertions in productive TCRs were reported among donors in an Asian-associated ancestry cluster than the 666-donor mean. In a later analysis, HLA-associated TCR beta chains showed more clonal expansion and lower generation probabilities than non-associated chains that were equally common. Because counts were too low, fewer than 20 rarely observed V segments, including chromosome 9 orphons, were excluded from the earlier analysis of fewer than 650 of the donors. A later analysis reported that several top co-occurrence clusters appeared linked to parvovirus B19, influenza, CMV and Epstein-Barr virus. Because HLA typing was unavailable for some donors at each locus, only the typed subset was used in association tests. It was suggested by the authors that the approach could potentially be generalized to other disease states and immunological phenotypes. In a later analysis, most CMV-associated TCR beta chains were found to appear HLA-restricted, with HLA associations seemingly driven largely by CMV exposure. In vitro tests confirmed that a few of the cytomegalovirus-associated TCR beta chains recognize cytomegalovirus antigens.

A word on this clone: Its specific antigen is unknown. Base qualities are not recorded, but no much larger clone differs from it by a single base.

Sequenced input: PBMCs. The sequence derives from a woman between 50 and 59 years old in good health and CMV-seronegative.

The nucleotides read TGTGCCAGCAAAGACAGGGGCTACATGAACACTGAAGCTTTCTTT. Translated, it gives CASKDRGYMNTEAFF. The chain uses TRBV6-6 and TRBJ1-1, with 8 junctional bases fitting TRBD1. V lost 7 bases and J lost 0 bases, and the count of bases not matched to a germline gene is 7. The CDR3, from cysteine to phenylalanine, totals 15 residues. Just the 45-base CDR3 DNA is kept, in frame starting at base 1. The germline V gene (reference sequence) gives CDR1 as MNHNY and CDR2 as SVGAGI.